This record covers a single T cell receptor (beta chain). This entry is derived from a study of blood T cell repertoires in COVID-19. Study summary: Both acute and convalescent COVID-19 samples were obtained from the United States, Italy and Spain.

J lost 7 bases, V lost 0 bases, and 6 bases had no gene match. The germline V gene encodes CDR1 SGHRS and CDR2 YFSETQ. The CDR3 is 15 residues long. Across 24 US areas, participants ranged in age from about 18 to 90 years. Donors in Cohort 3 counted as recovered after two negative PCRs, clearance, or symptom resolution. The method was immunoSEQ multiplex PCR; TCRdb's version includes in-frame clones alone and lacks a portion of them. This sample has some 420,000 clones, with 80% to 90% found just once. The clonotype originates from a man in his thirties or forties who had recovered from COVID-19. The V call is TRBV5-1, the J call TRBJ1-4, with 7 bases matching TRBD1. Sequencing was performed on PBMCs or T cells enriched from blood (not recorded which). This CDR3 reads CASSLERGRVEKLFF. The CDR3 nucleotides are TGCGCCAGCAGCTTGGAAAGGGGGCGGGTTGAAAAACTGTTTTTT.